These 23 T cell receptor beta chains originate from one sample sequenced in a study of CD8+CD57+ T cells in acquired aplastic anemia. Patients sequenced had flow cytometry evidence of CD8+CD57+ cell expansion. Genomic DNA templated the TCR beta VDJ and CDR3 profiling. Via MiXCR, TCRdb re-called the reads, giving one row per CDR3 protein. The table has hundreds of thousands of distinct CDR3 sequences, 25% to 40% seen once. Sequencing was performed on sorted CD4+, CD8+, or CD8+CD57+ T cells (not recorded which) from PBMCs. The receptors were sampled from a human donor with aplastic anemia.

Notes on this clonotype: A read error is possible here, since a much larger clone lies one base away. No conserved phenylalanine or tryptophan ends this CDR3, so it is likely a read error. The chain uses TRBV4-1 and TRBJ2-7; tentatively, D is TRBD1 (5 bases). The CDR3 runs 14 residues. Germline CDR1 reads MGHRA; CDR2 reads YSYEKL. V was clipped by 0 bases and J by 2 bases, with 8 bases between them. The CDR3 DNA is TGCGCCAGCAGCCAAGACAGGGTAACCTACGAGCAGTACCTC. Protein: CASSQDRVTYEQYL.

This clonotype was picked up a small number of times. The CDR3 does not end in the conserved phenylalanine or tryptophan, so this is likely a read error. The chain joins TRBV25-1 to TRBJ1-1, with 10 bases matching TRBD1. Germline CDR1 MGHDK, CDR2 SYGVNS. The CDR3 contains 13 residues. CDR3 residues: CDSSGTGVTEAFV. The CDR3 DNA is TGTGACAGCAGCGGGACAGGGGTAACTGAAGCTTTCGTT.

This clonotype was seen a few times. V usage is TRBV2 and J usage is TRBJ2-7; no reliable D call. CDR1 is SNHLY, CDR2 FYNNEI, per germline. The CDR3 loop spans 14 amino acids. V dropped 8 bases and J dropped 1 base, with 15 bases sitting between them. CDR3: CASSPSGESYEQYF. The CDR3 DNA sequence: TGTGCCAGCTCACCCTCAGGAGAATCCTACGAGCAGTACTTC.

The rearrangement joins TRBV5-1 to TRBJ1-4; D may be TRBD1 (6 bases). From germline, CDR1 is SGHRS and CDR2 YFSETQ. The CDR3 contains 12 residues. Trimming pared 0 bases from V and 13 bases from J, leaving 10 bases between. The CDR3 spells CASSLDRDGLFF. DNA of the CDR3: TGCGCCAGCAGCTTGGACAGGGACGGACTGTTTTTT.

The chain recombines TRBV7-8 with TRBJ2-1; no firm D call. Trimming cost V 2 bases and J 0 bases, with 11 bases left between them. Germline CDR1 reads SGHVS; CDR2 reads FQNEAQ. The CDR3 runs to 16 residues. The CDR3 spells CASSLLAESSYNEQFF. CDR3 nucleotide sequence: TGTGCCAGCAGCTTACTTGCGGAGAGCTCCTACAATGAGCAGTTCTTC.

The J gene is TRBJ2-5, the V gene TRBV5-1; 8 bases are a match to TRBD1. The CDR3 contains 14 residues. The junction had 13 bases not matched to a gene; V was cut back by 4 bases and J by 11 bases. CDR1 is SGHRS, CDR2 YFSETQ, per germline. CDR3 region: CASSPRQGTWEQYF. As DNA, the CDR3 is TGCGCCAGCAGCCCCCGACAGGGGACGTGGGAGCAGTACTTC.

The chain carries TRBV6-9 and TRBJ2-7, with a tentative D call TRBD1 (5 bases). Trimming pared 0 bases from V and 2 bases from J, leaving 8 bases between. The CDR3 has 14 residues. The V gene's germline CDR1 is MNHGY and CDR2 SVAAGI. In nucleotides, the CDR3 is TGTGCCAGCAGTTATTCCAGGGTAGCCTACGAGCAGTACTTC. Translating gives CASSYSRVAYEQYF.

The V call is TRBV4-1, the J call TRBJ1-1, with unresolved D. Germline CDR1 and CDR2: MGHRA and YSYEKL. The CDR3 has 15 amino acids. V gave up 2 bases and J gave up 5 bases, with 15 bases separating them. The CDR3 nucleotides read TGCGCCAGCAGCCAAACGGTTCCGAGCGCGACTGAAGCTTTCTTT. Its translation: CASSQTVPSATEAFF.

The chain has TRBV20-1 and TRBJ1-2; D remains ambiguous. Germline-derived CDR1 and CDR2 are DFQATT and SNEGSKA (reference sequence). The CDR3 runs to 14 residues. V lost 6 bases, J lost 4 bases, and 18 bases lay in between. The CDR3 coding sequence is TGCAGTGCCCACCATCTATTGACGGGCTATGGCTACACCTTC. Protein product: CSAHHLLTGYGYTF.

This clonotype was observed many times. V usage is TRBV19 and J usage is TRBJ1-2; 7 nucleotides line up with TRBD1. Germline V lookup: CDR1 LNHDA, CDR2 SQIVND (reference sequence). This CDR3 region has 14 residues. The J segment lost 7 bases and the V segment lost 5 bases, leaving 10 bases of the junction unmatched. The CDR3 sequence: CASSVTGSLGGYTF. The CDR3 DNA reads as TGTGCCAGTAGTGTGACAGGGAGTCTTGGTGGCTACACCTTC.

This clonotype has ten or more counts. The V call is TRBV7-3, the J call TRBJ2-5; D possibly corresponds to TRBD2 (6 bases). The germline V and J ends were trimmed by 2 bases and 5 bases, with 9 bases remaining between them. The CDR3 has 13 amino acids. The V gene's germline CDR1 is SGHTA and CDR2 FQGTGA. CDR3 region: CASSLGTYETQYF. CDR3 coding DNA: TGTGCCAGCAGCTTAGGGACTTATGAGACCCAGTACTTC.

About this clonotype itself: The final CDR3 position lacks the conserved phenylalanine or tryptophan, pointing to a likely read error. The chain employs TRBV2 and TRBJ1-2, with 10 bases aligning to TRBD1. This CDR3 is 14 amino acids long. From germline, CDR1 is SNHLY and CDR2 FYNNEI. J gave up 4 bases and V 6 bases, and 5 bases lay outside the gene matches. Here the CDR3 reads CASSEDRGTYGYTS. CDR3 DNA: TGTGCCAGCAGCGAGGACAGGGGGACCTATGGCTACACCTCC.

As for this clonotype: The junction departs from the called germline gene at one end, perhaps through a read error. The chain has TRBV2 and TRBJ2-7; 7 bases line up with TRBD2. CDR3 length equals 13 residues. The V gene's germline CDR1 is SNHLY and CDR2 FYNNEI. This CDR3 is CASSLGGSYKQYF. CDR3 DNA: TGTGCCAGCAGTTTGGGGGGGTCCTACAAGCAGTACTTC. Based on the CDR3 plus reference TRBV2 and TRBJ2-7, the full variable domain is EPEVTQTPSHQVTQMGQEVILRCVPISNHLYFYWYRQILGQKVEFLVSFYNNEISEKSEIFDDQFSVERPDGSNFTLKIRSTKLEDSAMYFCASSLGGSYKQYFGPGTRLTVT.

This clonotype was picked up many times. The chain combines TRBV7-9 with TRBJ1-1; D unclear. The CDR3 has 12 amino acids. Germline assignment: CDR1 SEHNR and CDR2 FQNEAQ (reference sequence). V was cut by 0 bases and J by 5 bases, with 4 bases left in between. The CDR3 nucleotides are TGTGCCAGCAGCTTAGCTGGGACTGAAGCTTTCTTT. Translation: CASSLAGTEAFF. Together with reference TRBV7-9 and TRBJ1-1, the CDR3 gives the full variable domain: DTGVSQNPRHKITKRGQNVTFRCDPISEHNRLYWYRQTLGQGPEFLTYFQNEAQLEKSRLLSDRFSAERPKGSFSTLEIQRTEQGDSAMYLCASSLAGTEAFFGQGTRLTVV.

This clonotype was seen more than once but under ten times. The chain joins TRBV30 to TRBJ1-5; D is uncertain. Per germline, CDR1 GTSNPN and CDR2 SVGIG (reference sequence). The CDR3 extends over 13 amino acids. Trimming took 2 bases from V and 3 from J, leaving 8 bases between them. The CDR3 protein is CAWSSGSNQPQHF. DNA for the CDR3: TGTGCCTGGAGTTCTGGGTCCAATCAGCCCCAGCATTTT. Combining the CDR3 with reference TRBV30 and TRBJ1-5 gives the whole variable domain SQTIHQWPATLVQPVGSPLSLECTVEGTSNPNLYWYRQAAGRGLQLLFYSVGIGQISSEVPQNLSASRPQDRQFILSSKKLLLSDSGFYLCAWSSGSNQPQHFGDGTRLSIL.

This clonotype was seen more than once but under ten times. The chain couples TRBV10-3 to TRBJ2-7; D gene unclear. Trimming stripped 0 bases from V and 3 bases from J, with 15 bases between. CDR3 length: 16 residues. Germline V gene data show CDR1 as ENHRY and CDR2 as SYGVKD. CDR3 sequence reads: CAISESGMRRIYEQYF. CDR3 bases: TGTGCCATCAGTGAGTCTGGTATGCGCAGGATCTACGAGCAGTACTTC.

The chain has TRBV24-1 and TRBJ2-1; possible D gene TRBD2, 6 bases. Trimming took 7 bases from V and 6 from J, leaving 12 bases between them. The CDR3 has 13 amino acids. The germline V gene encodes CDR1 KGHDR and CDR2 SFDVKD. CDR3 nucleotides: TGTGCCACCAGGCGAGCGGGCCTCAATGAGCAGTTCTTC. Protein sequence: CATRRAGLNEQFF.

This clonotype was seen many times. A much larger clone differs from this one at a single base, so this may be a read error. The chain links TRBV6-1 to TRBJ2-7; D is unresolved. V shed 0 bases and J shed 3 bases, with 0 bases lying between them. Germline CDR1 MNHNS, CDR2 SASEGT. CDR3 length: 11 residues. This CDR3 is CASSEAYEQYF. For the CDR3, the DNA is TGTGCCAGCAGTGAAGCCTACGAGCAGTACTTC.

This clonotype has at least ten counts. The chain combines TRBV4-2 with TRBJ1-2, with 8 bases aligning to TRBD1. The germline V gene has CDR1 LGHNA and CDR2 YNFKEQ. Unmatched junction bases numbered 6, after V lost 3 bases and J lost 3 bases. This CDR3 contains 15 residues. The CDR3 DNA follows: TGTGCCAGCAGCCACGACAGGGGAGAAGACTATGGCTACACCTTC. Protein: CASSHDRGEDYGYTF.

This clonotype was found many times. V gene TRBV6-1 combines with J gene TRBJ1-6; perhaps TRBD1 as D (5 bases). Germline loops: CDR1 MNHNS, CDR2 SASEGT. V gave up 8 bases and J gave up 7 bases, with 12 bases separating them. This CDR3 region has 13 residues. CDR3 nucleotide sequence: TGTGCCAGCTCAGGGATTTGGAATTCACCCCTCCACTTT. It codes for CASSGIWNSPLHF.

On this clonotype: A much more abundant neighbour one base away suggests this may be a read error. The chain has TRBV19 and TRBJ2-6, with D possibly TRBD1 on 5 matching bases. The CDR3 spans 14 residues. Per the germline V gene, CDR1 is LNHDA and CDR2 is SQIVND (reference sequence). The CDR3 spells CASSINSGANVLAF. The DNA of the CDR3 is TGTGCCAGTAGTATTAACTCTGGGGCCAACGTCCTGGCTTTC.

This rearrangement joins TRBV5-4 to TRBJ2-1, with a weak D call TRBD1 (6 bases). The germline CDR1 and CDR2 sequences are SGHNT and YYREEE (reference sequence). The CDR3 covers 16 residues. Trimming stripped 4 bases from V and 5 bases from J, with 19 bases between. CDR3 protein: CASSLGASNIHNEQFF. The CDR3 coding sequence is TGTGCCAGCAGCCTGGGGGCTAGCAATATCCACAATGAGCAGTTCTTC.

This clonotype was found once. The junction departs from the called germline gene at one end, perhaps through a read error. The rearrangement links TRBV2 to TRBJ2-6; D may match TRBD1 or TRBD2 (5 bases each). The CDR3 covers 15 residues. Germline assignment: CDR1 SNHLY and CDR2 FYNNEI. The CDR3 loop is CVSSRDRPGANVLTF. CDR3 DNA sequence: TGTGTCAGCAGTCGGGACCGACCTGGGGCCAACGTCCTGACTTTC.